In this sample, the clone carrying this TCR beta chain turned up many times. This sample stems from a study of T cells in Graves' hyperthyroidism and ophthalmopathy. Germline V lookup: CDR1 WNHNN, CDR2 SYGVQD (reference sequence). Trimming shortened V by 3 bases and J by 4 bases, and 9 bases separated the two germline ends. The CDR3 contains 13 residues. Amplification of TCR beta CDR3 regions was performed using RNA transcripts as template. A set of HTBI primers served as the primers for a first-round RT-PCR of the TCR CDR3. One entry per CDR3 protein, called by TCRdb with MiXCR from the multiplex PCR reads. The data show hundreds of thousands of distinct CDR3 sequences, with 38% seen just once and approximately 8.7% held by the top ten.

This TCR derives from a man between 18 and 35 years old with Graves' hyperthyroidism. The chain is built from TRBV10-1 and TRBJ2-5; D is unclear. Specimen: blood. The CDR3 nucleotides are TGCGCCAGCAGTGATTGGGTTGGAGAGACCCAGTACTTC. It specifies CASSDWVGETQYF.